One sample yielded the 15 T cell receptor beta chains listed below, sequenced in a study of PD-L1 blockade in urothelial cancer. Only in-frame clones appear in the TCRdb table, and some are missing; sequencing was by immunoSEQ multiplex PCR. The sample lists roughly 74,000 clones, about 85% seen once, with about 6% in the top ten. This material consisted of PBMCs, taken around atezolizumab (anti-PD-L1) treatment. These receptors were obtained from a woman in her sixties or seventies with urothelial cancer.

The genes are TRBV18 and TRBJ2-7; 7 bases fit TRBD1. V gave up 6 bases and J gave up 4 bases; unmatched junction bases: 15. The CDR3 sequence is 16 residues long. CDR1 KGHSH and CDR2 LQKENI come from the germline V gene. The DNA for the CDR3 is TGTGCCAGCTCTCCCGCAGGCCGGACAGGCAGATACGAGCAGTACTTC. Protein: CASSPAGRTGRYEQYF. Supplemented by reference TRBV18 and TRBJ2-7, the full variable domain reads NAGVMQNPRHLVRRRGQEARLRCSPMKGHSHVYWYRQLPEEGLKFMVYLQKENIIDESGMPKERFSAEFPKEGPSILRIQQVVRGDSAAYFCASSPAGRTGRYEQYFGPGTRLTVT.

V usage is TRBV28 and J usage is TRBJ1-5, with D tentatively TRBD1 (6 bases). The CDR3 runs to 17 residues. V was cut by 8 bases and J by 5 bases, with 25 bases left in between. Germline V CDR1 and CDR2: MDHEN, SYDVKM. CDR3 sequence: CASRVPQTRYRDQPQHF. The CDR3 DNA sequence: TGTGCCAGCCGAGTTCCGCAGACCAGGTACAGGGATCAGCCCCAGCATTTT.

The chain joins TRBV14 to TRBJ1-2; TRBD1 agrees at 7 bases. This CDR3 has 13 amino acids. V was clipped by 1 base and J by 7 bases; unmatched bases: 3. Germline assignment: CDR1 SGHDN and CDR2 FVKESK. The CDR3 is CASSQADRLGYTF. In DNA form, the CDR3 reads TGTGCCAGCAGCCAAGCGGACAGGCTTGGCTACACCTTC.

The J gene is TRBJ1-5, the V gene TRBV2; D uncertain. The CDR3 has 17 residues. V was trimmed by 0 bases and J by 9 bases, leaving 21 bases between them. Per the germline V gene, CDR1 is SNHLY and CDR2 is FYNNEI. CDR3 amino acids: CASSEAAGWALKWPQHF. The CDR3 nucleotides read TGTGCCAGCAGTGAAGCGGCGGGATGGGCCTTAAAGTGGCCCCAGCATTTT.

This chain joins TRBV2 and TRBJ1-2; 8 bases are shared with TRBD1. Germline CDR1 SNHLY, CDR2 FYNNEI. The CDR3 runs 13 residues. Unmatched junction bases numbered 6, after V lost 8 bases and J lost 4 bases. The CDR3 spells CASRGTGTYGYTF. CDR3 DNA: TGTGCCAGCCGTGGGACAGGTACCTATGGCTACACCTTC.

The rearrangement uses TRBV6-5 and TRBJ2-7; 7 bases align to TRBD1. Germline trimming cut 6 bases from V and 10 bases from J; bases unmatched to any gene: 9. The germline CDR1 and CDR2 sequences are MNHEY and SVGAGI. CDR3 size: 12 residues. CDR3 sequence: CASSRDSYLQYF. For the CDR3, the DNA is TGTGCCAGCAGCCGGGACAGCTATCTTCAGTACTTC.

The gene calls are TRBV28 and TRBJ2-2, with D perhaps matching TRBD2 (5 bases). The V gene lost 5 bases and the J gene lost 5 bases, with 15 bases spanning the gap. The CDR3 extends over 15 amino acids. CDR1 is MDHEN and CDR2 is SYDVKM in the germline V gene. In DNA form, the CDR3 reads TGTGCCAGCAGTACGGGGAATAGTATAACCGGGGAGCTGTTTTTT. This encodes CASSTGNSITGELFF.

This clone was observed a single time. The chain couples TRBV6-5 to TRBJ2-7; possibly TRBD1 for D (6 bases). V lost 5 bases, J lost 2 bases, and 7 bases lay in between. This CDR3 has 12 amino acids. Germline V CDR1 and CDR2: MNHEY, SVGAGI. The CDR3 bases are TGTGCCAGCAGTGGACAGCCCTACGAGCAGTACTTC. Protein product: CASSGQPYEQYF.

This chain joins TRBV7-9 and TRBJ2-1; 7 bases are a match to TRBD2. The junction had 9 bases not matched to a gene; V was cut back by 1 base and J by 6 bases. CDR1 is SEHNR, CDR2 FQNEAQ, per germline (reference sequence). This CDR3 is built from 16 residues. This CDR3 reads CASSLGPGGSINEQFF. CDR3 coding DNA: TGTGCCAGCAGCTTAGGTCCCGGGGGGTCAATCAATGAGCAGTTCTTC.

The CDR3 sequence: CASSRKMGKEDRGYSYEQYF. The CDR3 DNA sequence: TGTGCCAGCAGCAGAAAGATGGGTAAAGAAGACAGGGGCTACTCCTACGAGCAGTACTTC. V usage is TRBV21-1 and J usage is TRBJ2-7; the table's D gene call, TRBD1, was not cross checked with the DNA. TRBV21-1 corresponds to a pseudogene. The CDR3 has 20 residues.

V and J are TRBV18 and TRBJ1-1, with 10 nucleotides matching TRBD1. The V segment lost 6 bases and the J segment 4 bases; nucleotides outside the gene matches: 5. This CDR3 comprises 14 residues. Germline V CDR1 and CDR2: KGHSH, LQKENI. The CDR3: CASSSDRGSTEAFF. DNA for the CDR3: TGTGCCAGCTCGTCGGACAGGGGGAGCACTGAAGCTTTCTTT.

This clone was picked up a small number of times. This chain connects TRBV4-2 to TRBJ1-1; TRBD1 is a possible D gene (5 bases). The CDR3 contains 16 residues. Between the trimmed V and J ends, which lost 1 base and 0 bases, there was a span of 12 bases. In germline, CDR1 is LGHNA, CDR2 YNFKEQ. DNA of the CDR3: TGTGCCAGCAGCCAAGCGGCAGGGAACATGAACACTGAAGCTTTCTTT. It is translated as CASSQAAGNMNTEAFF.

The chain carries TRBV4-1 and TRBJ2-2; 7 nucleotides agree with TRBD1. With V trimmed by 0 bases and J by 7 bases, 11 bases remained unmatched. Germline values: CDR1 MGHRA, CDR2 YSYEKL. This CDR3 has 17 residues. CDR3 sequence reads: CASSQEGTGAGRGELFF. Written as DNA, the CDR3 is TGCGCCAGCAGCCAAGAAGGAACAGGGGCCGGCCGCGGGGAGCTGTTTTTT.

CDR3 region: CASRYRDRNTGELFF. In nucleotides, the CDR3 is TGTGCCAGCAGGTACCGGGACAGGAACACCGGGGAGCTGTTTTTT. The J gene is TRBJ2-2, the V gene TRBV28, with 7 bases matching TRBD1. Germline loops: CDR1 MDHEN, CDR2 SYDVKM. Trimming removed 6 bases from V and 1 base from J; junction bases left unmatched: 5. The CDR3 loop spans 15 amino acids.

The rearrangement joins TRBV7-2 to TRBJ2-3; 9 bases match TRBD2. The germline V gene has CDR1 SGHTA and CDR2 FQGNSA. Unmatched junction bases numbered 9, after V lost 0 bases and J lost 5 bases. The CDR3 runs to 17 residues. The CDR3 here is CASSLAPRAGGIDTQYF. CDR3 sequence (DNA): TGTGCCAGCAGCTTAGCCCCCCGGGCGGGGGGGATAGATACGCAGTATTTT.